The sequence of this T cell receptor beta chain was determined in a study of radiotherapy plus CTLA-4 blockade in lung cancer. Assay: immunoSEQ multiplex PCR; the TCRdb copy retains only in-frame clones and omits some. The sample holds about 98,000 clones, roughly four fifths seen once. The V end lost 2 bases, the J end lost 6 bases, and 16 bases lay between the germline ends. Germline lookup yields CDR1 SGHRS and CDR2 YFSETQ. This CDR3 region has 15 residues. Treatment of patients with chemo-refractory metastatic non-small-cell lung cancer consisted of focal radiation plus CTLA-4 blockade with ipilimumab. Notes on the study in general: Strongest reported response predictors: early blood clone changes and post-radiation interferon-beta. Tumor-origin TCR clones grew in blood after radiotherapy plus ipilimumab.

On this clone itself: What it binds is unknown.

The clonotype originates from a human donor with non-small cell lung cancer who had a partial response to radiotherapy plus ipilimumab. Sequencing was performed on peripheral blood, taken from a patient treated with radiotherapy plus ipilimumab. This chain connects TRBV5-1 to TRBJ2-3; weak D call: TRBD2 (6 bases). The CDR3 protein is CASSFKLAATDTQYF. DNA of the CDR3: TGCGCCAGCAGCTTTAAGTTAGCGGCAACTGATACGCAGTATTTT. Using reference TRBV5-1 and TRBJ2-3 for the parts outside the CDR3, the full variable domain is KAGVTQTPRYLIKTRGQQVTLSCSPISGHRSVSWYQQTPGQGLQFLFEYFSETQRNKGNFPGRFSGRQFSNSRSEMNVSTLELGDSALYLCASSFKLAATDTQYFGPGTRLTVL.